The clone carrying this T cell receptor beta chain was counted many times. The antigen is not known. Establishment of the diagnosis relied upon clinical symptoms, serum thyroxine, TRAb, thyroid ultrasound and orbital computed tomography. The PBMCs used were ones drawn from about 9.7 ml of fresh peripheral blood. This sample is part of a study of Graves' ophthalmopathy and Graves' hyperthyroidism. The ends were cut back, 1 base at V and 6 bases at J, with 9 bases in the middle. The CDR3 extends over 13 amino acids. CDR1 and CDR2 from the germline V gene are SEHNR and FQNEAQ (reference sequence). Researchers took RNA transcripts and amplified TCR beta CDR3 regions from them. Scientists carried out first-round RT-PCR using HTBI primers and then a second-round multiplex PCR. Each CDR3 protein is one row after TCRdb ran MiXCR on the multiplex PCR reads. The sample lists hundreds of thousands of distinct CDR3 sequences, about 38% occurring once.

Whole-study results and caveats: Ophthalmopathy versus stable hyperthyroidism: 13-signature model gave 85% to 90% sensitivity, 75% to 82% specificity. The model flagged ophthalmopathy progression at around 70% sensitivity and around 72% specificity.

The gene calls are TRBV7-9 and TRBJ1-1; D possibly corresponds to TRBD1 (5 bases). The sequenced sample was peripheral blood. The sequence came from an adult man with Graves' ophthalmopathy. The CDR3 is CASSLDRGAEAFF. Here the CDR3 DNA reads TGTGCCAGCAGCTTAGATCGAGGGGCTGAAGCTTTCTTT. Together with reference TRBV7-9 and TRBJ1-1, the CDR3 gives the full variable domain: DTGVSQNPRHKITKRGQNVTFRCDPISEHNRLYWYRQTLGQGPEFLTYFQNEAQLEKSRLLSDRFSAERPKGSFSTLEIQRTEQGDSAMYLCASSLDRGAEAFFGQGTRLTVV.